Listed below are T cell receptor beta chains from one sample, sequenced in a study of T cells in Graves' hyperthyroidism and ophthalmopathy. TCRdb reanalysed the multiplex PCR reads using MiXCR and keeps one entry per CDR3 protein. The sample consists of about 420,000 distinct CDR3 sequences, approximately 15% of them appearing once. Sequencing was carried out using blood. The receptors shown here come from a woman aged 18 to 35 with Graves' hyperthyroidism. CDR3s include the opening cysteine and the closing phenylalanine or tryptophan. Fields, in order: D gene, clone size, V gene, CDR3 length, J gene, CDR3 DNA, CDR3 protein. The D gene is left open where the match is weak. Size is stated for part of the rows, as once, few or many counts, or as a class when the clone is expanded.

d_gene: NA
abundance: few
v_gene: TRBV15
len: 14
j_gene: TRBJ1-2
CDR3nt: TGTGCCACCAGCAGAACGCAGGGTCCCTATGGCTACACCTTC
CDR3aa: CATSRTQGPYGYTF

d_gene: NA
abundance: many
v_gene: TRBV5-5
len: 14
j_gene: TRBJ1-5
CDR3nt: TGTGCCAGCAGCTTGGTATTCGGGGATCAGCCCCAGCATTTT
CDR3aa: CASSLVFGDQPQHF

d_gene: NA
abundance: NA
v_gene: TRBV20-1
len: 15
j_gene: TRBJ1-4
CDR3nt: TGCAGTGCTAGTCCCCAGAACAGGGAATGGGAAAAACTGTTTTTT
CDR3aa: CSASPQNREWEKLFF

d_gene: TRBD2
abundance: many
v_gene: TRBV5-1
len: 13
j_gene: TRBJ2-1
CDR3nt: TGCGCCAGCAGCACCGGGACTAGCGGTGAGCAGTTCTTC
CDR3aa: CASSTGTSGEQFF

d_gene: NA
abundance: many
v_gene: TRBV5-1
len: 14
j_gene: TRBJ1-1
CDR3nt: TGCGCCAGCAGCTCTGACAGCATGAACACTGAAGCTTTCTTT
CDR3aa: CASSSDSMNTEAFF

d_gene: NA
abundance: many
v_gene: TRBV3-1
len: 15
j_gene: TRBJ1-1
CDR3nt: TGTGCCAGCAGCCAAGTGGGGGGCAGGGGAACTGAAGCTTTCTTT
CDR3aa: CASSQVGGRGTEAFF

d_gene: TRBD2
abundance: few
v_gene: TRBV5-4
len: 15
j_gene: TRBJ2-1
CDR3nt: TGTGCCAGCAGCCTGGTAGCGGGACCTGGGAATGAGCAGTTCTTC
CDR3aa: CASSLVAGPGNEQFF

d_gene: NA
abundance: many
v_gene: TRBV7-2
len: 13
j_gene: TRBJ1-1
CDR3nt: TGTGCCAGCACCCAAAACGGGGGCACTGAAGCTTTCTTT
CDR3aa: CASTQNGGTEAFF

d_gene: NA
abundance: few
v_gene: TRBV4-3
len: 15
j_gene: TRBJ2-1
CDR3nt: TGCGCCAGCAGCCAAGACCGGCCAGGGTTGAATGAGCAGTTCTTC
CDR3aa: CASSQDRPGLNEQFF

d_gene: NA
abundance: few
v_gene: TRBV9
len: 13
j_gene: TRBJ1-2
CDR3nt: TGTGCCACCAGTGGGAAAGCTAACTATGGCTACACCTTC
CDR3aa: CATSGKANYGYTF

d_gene: TRBD2
abundance: NA
v_gene: TRBV2
len: 15
j_gene: TRBJ2-5
CDR3nt: TGTGCCAGCAGGACTGGGACTAGCGAGGAGGAGACCCAGTACTTC
CDR3aa: CASRTGTSEEETQYF

d_gene: NA
abundance: many
v_gene: TRBV5-1
len: 15
j_gene: TRBJ2-7
CDR3nt: TGCGCCAGCAGGCTGGGGGCCGGGGGATCCTACGAGCAGTACTTC
CDR3aa: CASRLGAGGSYEQYF

d_gene: NA
abundance: few
v_gene: TRBV6-5
len: 15
j_gene: TRBJ1-3
CDR3nt: TGTGCCAGCAGTTACACCCGGCTGGCTGGAAACACCATATATTTT
CDR3aa: CASSYTRLAGNTIYF

d_gene: NA
abundance: NA
v_gene: TRBV7-8
len: 12
j_gene: TRBJ2-7
CDR3nt: TGTGCCAGCAGCTCGGACAGCAACGAGCAGTACTTC
CDR3aa: CASSSDSNEQYF

d_gene: TRBD1
abundance: many
v_gene: TRBV10-3
len: 15
j_gene: TRBJ2-3
CDR3nt: TGTGCCATCAGTGGGACAGGGGGCATGACAGATACGCAGTATTTT
CDR3aa: CAISGTGGMTDTQYF

d_gene: NA
abundance: many
v_gene: TRBV12-3/TRBV12-4
len: 15
j_gene: TRBJ1-3
CDR3nt: TGTGCCAGCAGTTTCAGGGGTTCTTATGGAAACACCATATATTTT
CDR3aa: CASSFRGSYGNTIYF